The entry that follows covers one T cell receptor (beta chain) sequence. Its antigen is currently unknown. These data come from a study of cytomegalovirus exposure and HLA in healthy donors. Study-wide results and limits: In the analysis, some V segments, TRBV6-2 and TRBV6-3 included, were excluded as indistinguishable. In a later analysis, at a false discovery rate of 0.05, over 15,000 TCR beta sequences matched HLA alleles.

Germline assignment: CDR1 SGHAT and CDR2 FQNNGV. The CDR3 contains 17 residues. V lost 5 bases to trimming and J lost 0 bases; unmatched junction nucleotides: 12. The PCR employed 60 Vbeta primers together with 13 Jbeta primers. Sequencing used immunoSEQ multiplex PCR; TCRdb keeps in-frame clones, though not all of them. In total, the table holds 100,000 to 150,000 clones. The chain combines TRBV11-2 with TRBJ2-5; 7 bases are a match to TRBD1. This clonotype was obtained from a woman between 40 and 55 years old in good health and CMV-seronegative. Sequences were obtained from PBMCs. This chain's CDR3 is CASSHRGATRNQETQYF. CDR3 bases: TGTGCCAGCAGCCACAGGGGAGCCACACGGAACCAAGAGACCCAGTACTTC.